Listed here is a single TCR beta chain. The sample comes from a study of T cell changes during pregnancy in multiple sclerosis. With V trimmed by 1 base and J by 7 bases, 8 bases remained unmatched. Germline V CDR1 and CDR2: LGHNA, YSLEER. The CDR3 consists of 15 residues. Produced via immunoSEQ multiplex PCR; TCRdb's table is partial and in-frame only. This sample has 55,000 to 65,000 clones, with 90% found just once. The sequence was obtained from a female donor in good health, enrolled as a control in a pregnancy study. The chain has TRBV4-3 and TRBJ2-7; TRBD1 matches 9 bases. The starting material was peripheral blood, obtained in the first trimester of pregnancy. The CDR3 DNA sequence: TGCGCCAGCAGCCAAGCCAACAGGGGGCAGGGGGAGCAGTACTTC. This translates into CASSQANRGQGEQYF.